The T cell receptor beta chain under discussion was sequenced for a study of spatial heterogeneity in lung cancer. Study-wide results and caveats: The study found that expanded intratumoral alpha and beta TCR counts tracked tumor mutation counts.

This clonotype was counted ten times or more. The target antigen is unknown. V was trimmed by 4 bases and J by 1 base, leaving 14 bases between them. The germline V gene has CDR1 SNHLY and CDR2 FYNNEI. The CDR3 consists of 16 residues. Time point given: sample taken at primary tumor resection. TCRdb analysed the 5' RACE reads with MiXCR anew, one entry per CDR3 protein. Counted here are 14,000 or so distinct CDR3 sequences, roughly 4.7% occurring once; the ten biggest clones make up 15% to 20%. This specimen was lung tumor tissue, taken at surgery. J is TRBJ2-4 and V is TRBV2, with D perhaps matching TRBD1 (6 bases). This clonotype was obtained from a female donor with early-stage non-small cell lung cancer. Here the CDR3 DNA reads TGTGCCAGCAGTGTTCAAACAGGGTTGGCCAAAAACATTCAGTACTTC. Amino acid sequence: CASSVQTGLAKNIQYF.